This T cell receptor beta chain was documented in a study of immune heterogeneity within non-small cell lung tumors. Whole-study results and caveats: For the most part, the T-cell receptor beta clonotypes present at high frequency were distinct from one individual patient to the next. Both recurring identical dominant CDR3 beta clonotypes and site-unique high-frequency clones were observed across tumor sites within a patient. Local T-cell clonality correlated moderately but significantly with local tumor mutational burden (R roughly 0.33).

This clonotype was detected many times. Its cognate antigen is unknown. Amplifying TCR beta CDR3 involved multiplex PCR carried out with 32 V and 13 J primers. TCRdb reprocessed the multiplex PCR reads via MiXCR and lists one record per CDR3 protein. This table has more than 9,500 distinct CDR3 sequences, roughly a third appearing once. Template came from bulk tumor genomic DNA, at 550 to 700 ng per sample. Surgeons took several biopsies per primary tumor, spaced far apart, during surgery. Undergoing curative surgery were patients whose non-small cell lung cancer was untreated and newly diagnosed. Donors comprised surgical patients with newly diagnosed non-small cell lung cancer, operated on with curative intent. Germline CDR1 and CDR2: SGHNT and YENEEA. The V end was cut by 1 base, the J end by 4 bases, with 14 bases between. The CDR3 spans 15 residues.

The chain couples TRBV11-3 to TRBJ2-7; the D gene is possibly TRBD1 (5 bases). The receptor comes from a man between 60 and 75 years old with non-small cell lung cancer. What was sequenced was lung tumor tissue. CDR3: CASSLGGMVAYEQYF. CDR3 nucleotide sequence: TGTGCCAGCAGCTTAGGGGGCATGGTCGCGTACGAGCAGTACTTC.